These T cell receptor beta chains were read from a single sample in a study of beta chain features in type 1 diabetes. Produced via immunoSEQ multiplex PCR; TCRdb's table is partial and in-frame only. The sample yields about 170,000 clones, approximately 8.4% seen once. The sequencing input was central memory CD4+ T cells from blood. The receptors stem from a man younger than 30 with type 1 diabetes. The CDR3 runs from the conserved cysteine through the conserved F or W. D genes are given only for firm matches. Clone size, where shown, is once, few, many, or a class for clones that have expanded.

V gene	D gene	CDR3 length	clone size	J gene	CDR3 DNA	CDR3 protein
TRBV6-5	.	13	few	TRBJ2-7	TGTGCCAGCACCCCCCCCGGGGTGTACGAGCAGTACTTC	CASTPPGVYEQYF
TRBV28	.	15	.	TRBJ2-3	TGTGCCAGCAGTTTGGAGGGCCAGGGAGCGGATACGCAGTATTTT	CASSLEGQGADTQYF
TRBV11-2	.	14	.	TRBJ2-3	TGTGCCAGCAGCTCCTACCTGCCCCCAGATACGCAGTATTTT	CASSSYLPPDTQYF
TRBV29-1	TRBD1	14	many	TRBJ1-5	TGCAGCGTTGTGCTACAGGGGGGCGATCAGCCCCAGCATTTT	CSVVLQGGDQPQHF
TRBV4-3	TRBD2	19	.	TRBJ2-3	TGCGCCAGCAGCCAAGAAACTTCGTTATGGAGCGGGGGAGGGACACGTCAGTATTTT	CASSQETSLWSGGGTRQYF
TRBV4-1	.	15	few	TRBJ2-3	TGCGCCAGCAGCCAACCAACCTCCCGTAGAGATACGCAGTATTTT	CASSQPTSRRDTQYF
TRBV18	.	13	.	TRBJ1-1	TGTGCCAGCGCGCAGGGTACTGCGACTGAAGCTTTCTTT	CASAQGTATEAFF
TRBV9	TRBD2	13	.	TRBJ2-1	TGTGCCAGCAGCGTAGATCAGGGCGGGAGTCTATTCTTC	CASSVDQGGSLFF
TRBV14	TRBD2	14	.	TRBJ2-1	TGTGCCAGCAGCCCCCTAGCGGGACGGAATGAGCAGTTCTTC	CASSPLAGRNEQFF
TRBV5-1	TRBD1	15	.	TRBJ1-2	TGCGCCAGCAGCCCTAACCCGGACAGGGTCTATGGCTACACCTTC	CASSPNPDRVYGYTF
TRBV5-4	TRBD2	16	.	TRBJ2-1	TGTGCCAGCAGCCATCCAGGTCGCGGGAGATTCAATGAGCAGTTCTTC	CASSHPGRGRFNEQFF
TRBV30	.	14	few	TRBJ1-1	TGTGCCTGGAGTGAAGGACATCCGAACACTGAAGCTTTCTTT	CAWSEGHPNTEAFF
TRBV6-5	TRBD1	15	few	TRBJ2-7	TGTGCCAGCACCGAGACCGGGACAGGAGCCTACGAGCAGTACTTC	CASTETGTGAYEQYF
TRBV28	TRBD2	14	few	TRBJ2-7	TGTGCCAGCAGTTTTAGCGGGAGAACCTACGAGCAGTACTTC	CASSFSGRTYEQYF
TRBV18	.	13	.	TRBJ1-2	TGTGCCAGCTCACCCCCCGATAGAGGCGGCTACACCTTC	CASSPPDRGGYTF
TRBV6-6	.	13	.	TRBJ1-2	TGTGCCAGCAGTTACTCGAGAGGATATGGCTACACCTTC	CASSYSRGYGYTF
TRBV2	.	13	few	TRBJ2-5	TGTGCCAGCAGTGAAAACCGGGGGGAGACCCAGTACTTC	CASSENRGETQYF
TRBV30	TRBD1	15	many	TRBJ1-5	TGTGCCTGGAGTGGTGGGACAGGGGGCGATCAGCCCCAGCATTTT	CAWSGGTGGDQPQHF
TRBV5-1	.	15	.	TRBJ2-5	TGCGCCAGCAGCTCACGCGGACAGCTCCAAGAGACCCAGTACTTC	CASSSRGQLQETQYF
TRBV6-6	TRBD1	13	.	TRBJ2-7	TGTGCCAGCAGCCTAGGGACAGGGCGAGAGCAGTACTTC	CASSLGTGREQYF
TRBV27	TRBD2	14	.	TRBJ2-7	TGTGCCAGTTCCCTCGGACTAGCGGGAGGCGAGCAGTACTTC	CASSLGLAGGEQYF
TRBV21-1	.	12	.	TRBJ1-1	TGTGCCAGCAGGGGACAGATAACTGAAGCTTTCTTT	CASRGQITEAFF
TRBV6-5	.	14	few	TRBJ2-7	TGTGCCAGCAGTACCCCTCTGGCACCCTACGAGCAGTACTTC	CASSTPLAPYEQYF
TRBV6-5	.	13	.	TRBJ1-1	TGTGCCAGCACCCGTTGGAGGAACACTGAAGCTTTCTTT	CASTRWRNTEAFF
TRBV5-5	TRBD1	15	.	TRBJ1-1	TGTGCCAGCAGGCATGACAGGGGGTCGAACACTGAAGCTTTCTTT	CASRHDRGSNTEAFF
TRBV28	.	13	few	TRBJ2-5	TGTGCCAGTAGGCGGACAGATGAAGAGACCCAGTACTTC	CASRRTDEETQYF
TRBV9	TRBD2	15	.	TRBJ2-1	TGTGCCAGCAGCCCCCCAAGCGGGGGCTCGAATGAGCAGTTCTTC	CASSPPSGGSNEQFF
TRBV4-1	.	15	few	TRBJ1-4	TGCGCCAGCAGCCAGTCGACAGGTTGGAATGAAAAACTGTTTTTT	CASSQSTGWNEKLFF
TRBV6-5	.	14	few	TRBJ2-7	TGTGCCAGCAGTTACCGTGAGTTCTCCTACGAGCAGTACTTC	CASSYREFSYEQYF
TRBV4-3	TRBD1	13	few	TRBJ2-7	TGCGCCAGCAGCCAAAACAGGGGCTACGAGCAGTACTTC	CASSQNRGYEQYF
TRBV7-2	TRBD2	15	many	TRBJ2-2	TGTGCCAGCAGCTTATGGCGCGGGGGGACCGGGGAGCTGTTTTTT	CASSLWRGGTGELFF
TRBV5-6	TRBD1	15	.	TRBJ1-2	TGTGCCAGCAGCTCTTCGACAGGGGGCAGCTATGGCTACACCTTC	CASSSSTGGSYGYTF
TRBV27	TRBD1	17	.	TRBJ2-5	TGTGCCAGCAGTGACTGGACAGGCCGCCAATCGGGAGAGACCCAGTACTTC	CASSDWTGRQSGETQYF
TRBV5-1	.	16	few	TRBJ2-4	TGCGCCAGCAGCTTTATGTGGGGGGGCAAGCAAAACATTCAGTACTTC	CASSFMWGGKQNIQYF
TRBV29-1	.	17	.	TRBJ2-1	TGCAGCGTTGAAGATAGGGGGATAATGGGTTCCTACAATGAGCAGTTCTTC	CSVEDRGIMGSYNEQFF
TRBV4-2	TRBD2	16	few	TRBJ2-2	TGTGCCAGCAGCCAAGTAACGGGAGGGAGTCCCGGGGAGCTGTTTTTT	CASSQVTGGSPGELFF
TRBV5-1	TRBD1	14	.	TRBJ2-7	TGCGCCAGCAGCCCGACAGGGAAATCCTACGAGCAGTACTTC	CASSPTGKSYEQYF